This section outlines one T cell receptor (beta chain) sequence together with its context. This clone's antigen is unknown. Base qualities were left out, and no much larger clone turns up one base away. The sample is drawn from a study of shared clonotypes between healthy human individuals (dated by TCRdb to about 2020). General notes on the study: Two women and a few men aged 18 to 49 years were included in the cohort. For each donor, CD4 naive and CD4 memory were each run on three plates, CD8 naive on two plates, and CD8 memory on one plate. Blood TCR repertoires of 5 or 6 healthy adults were deeply sequenced to estimate repertoire size and the extent of clonotype sharing between individuals. To increase sequencing depth and limit assay-specific biases, different laboratories used diverse techniques to prepare libraries and sequence TCR repertoires. Per donor, leukapheresis produced somewhere between about 0.9 and 9.5 billion PBMCs.

Study-wide conclusions, independent of this receptor: Sampling was limited to blood, and TCR repertoires in tissue likely differ from TCR repertoires in blood. Naive subsets generally had larger estimated clonotype richness than memory subsets. Even with the large sequencing depth, rarefaction of the sorted-subset datasets indicated that sequencing was incomplete. Compared with non-shared clonotypes, clonotypes shared by all four sorted-subset donors had higher generation probabilities. Sharing across four donors was observed for about 5% of naive CD4, over 3% of naive CD8, about 2.3% of memory CD4, and over 0.3% of memory CD8 clonotypes. The genetic and exposure-history diversity represented was limited by the small number of donors. Pairwise subsampling indicated that sequencing depth was expected to affect the degree of clonotype sharing among donors.

Healthy HIV-negative adults with no recently reported acute infections or vaccinations were included as donors. Every donor was a Caucasian adult living in Nashville, Tennessee, USA. CD4+ T cells were enriched by magnetic negative selection, after which naive cells were positively selected on CD45RA and the negative fraction was taken as the memory subset. Blood was collected by leukapheresis, and PBMCs were isolated by Ficoll-Histopaque density gradient centrifugation and then cryopreserved in liquid nitrogen vapor phase. Purity and quantity of every magnetically sorted T cell population were checked by analytical flow cytometry. Genomic DNA was isolated from each sorted fraction and quantified by UV absorbance on a Nanodrop 2000c. The CDR3 has 13 amino acids, counting the end cysteine and phenylalanine. Left in the record is the CDR3 DNA by itself, 39 bases read in frame from the first base. Trimming takes 6 bases from V and 1 base from J, and the germline ends sit 9 bases apart. The germline V gene (reference sequence) yields MNHNY for CDR1 and SVGAGI for CDR2.

TCR CDR3 regions were amplified from genomic DNA by multiplex PCR using the deep immunoSEQ assay. Extracted genomic DNA from each cell subset was distributed evenly across all wells of several immunoSEQ 96-well plates, and each plate was treated as a replicate. For sorted subsets, about 0.2 ug genomic DNA, equal to some 30,000 T cell genomes, was loaded into each replicate PCR. The purified libraries were quantified using a Qubit 3.0 fluorometer, sized with a Bioanalyzer 2100, and then quantified again using the KAPA Library Quantification kit. A separate single-read 150-cycle Illumina NextSeq 550 flow cell was used to sequence each immunoSEQ 96-well plate. Concerning the study's data processing: Because the immunoSEQ output held only junctional sequences and lacked quality scores, the filtering could not match the filtering applied to full-length reads. To assign V/J genes and CDR3, sequences were annotated against IMGT germline references using PyIR, a Python wrapper for IgBLAST v1.9. Reads were filtered out if the reads had weak V/J assignments (E-value above 1e-6), no CDR3, stop codons, out-of-frame junctions, or ambiguous translated residues. V3J clonotypes were defined by identical inferred V gene, J gene, and CDR3 amino acid sequence. Percentage overlap between repertoires was computed as shared unique clonotypes divided by the size of the smaller repertoire. Three approaches were used to assess repertoire richness: RTK rarefaction, the Chao1 estimator, and Recon v2.1 estimates of unobserved clonotypes. Generation probabilities were computed with OLGA for all TCRbeta clonotypes obtained by the gDNA method from a few donors. This immuneACCESS table, as held by TCRdb, lists in-frame sequences with V and J called but not all clones. Of the missing ones, under half trace to an unresolved V gene in checked studies; the others have no known cause. From that table come the V and J calls and clone size; the DNA was used to work out D and trimming. For this sample the table gives approximately 2,000,000 clones, of which under 95% were detected only once. 0.37% of the sample is taken by the ten largest.

The receptor chain draws on TRBV6-6 and TRBJ1-2; the D gene identity is not certain. The sequenced sample was naive CD4+ T cells from PBMCs. The sample's cell subset or site label, in plain terms: CD45RA+ positively selected. The sequence came from a man younger than 35 in good health. Some clones in this sample may be carry-over from other donors' samples. The sequence in DNA is TGTGCCAGCAGCTTAAGGGTTAACTATGGCTACACCTTC. The resulting protein is CASSLRVNYGYTF.